The 24 T cell receptor beta chains presented below share a single source sample, sequenced in a study of spatial heterogeneity in lung cancer. Findings and caveats of the study: How many expanded intratumoral alpha and beta TCRs were present tracked the tumor mutation count, which was a count of nonsynonymous mutations.

Their recognized antigens are unknown. The time point denotes: sample taken at primary tumor resection. MiXCR, applied by TCRdb to the 5' RACE reads, yields one record per CDR3 protein. The sample holds some 9,300 distinct CDR3 sequences, around 55% seen once. This specimen was lung tumor tissue, taken at surgery. The origin of the receptors is a female donor with early-stage non-small cell lung cancer.

Regarding this clonotype: For a library built for alpha chains, this beta chain is a stray read; little rests on its size. The V gene is TRBV5-5, the J gene TRBJ1-4, with 8 bases identical to TRBD1. This CDR3 is built from 16 residues. Unmatched junction bases numbered 8, after V lost 3 bases and J lost 4 bases. CDR1 is SGHKS, CDR2 YYEKEE, per germline (reference sequence). Here the CDR3 DNA reads TGTGCCAGCAGCTCGCAACGACAGGGGCTTAATGAAAAACTGTTTTTT. Translated, it gives CASSSQRQGLNEKLFF.

This clonotype was detected a few times. Because the library targeted alpha chains, this beta chain is an off-target read whose size means little. The genes are TRBV30 and TRBJ2-3, with D possibly TRBD1 on 5 matching bases. The V end was cut by 2 bases, the J end by 3 bases, with 12 bases between. This CDR3 has 14 amino acids. CDR1 GTSNPN and CDR2 SVGIG come from the germline V gene (reference sequence). For the CDR3, the DNA is TGTGCCTGGAGTACACCCGACAGAACAGATACGCAGTATTTT. Its protein product is CAWSTPDRTDTQYF.

This clonotype was recorded a few times. This beta chain is a stray sequence in a library constructed for alpha chains; its clone size is not meaningful. The rearrangement uses TRBV5-5 and TRBJ1-3, with 7 bases that match TRBD1. CDR1 and CDR2 (germline): SGHKS, YYEKEE (reference sequence). The CDR3 sequence is 16 residues long. Trimming took 4 bases from V and 2 from J; bases not matched to a gene: 9. The CDR3 loop is CASSAQGEVAGNTIYF. The CDR3 DNA sequence: TGTGCCAGCAGCGCCCAGGGGGAAGTTGCTGGAAACACCATATATTTT.

This clonotype was seen a handful of times. A library made for alpha chains picked up this beta chain off target, so its size means little. The chain recombines TRBV6-5 with TRBJ1-6, with unresolved D. Germline CDR1 MNHEY, CDR2 SVGAGI. Trimming cost V 4 bases and J 6 bases, with 7 bases left between them. This CDR3 has 13 residues. Here the CDR3 reads CASSSRPNSPLHF. The DNA of the CDR3 is TGTGCCAGCAGTTCTCGACCTAATTCACCCCTCCACTTT.

Comments on this clonotype: Found in a library prepared for alpha chains, this beta chain is an off-target read, and its abundance has little meaning. The chain combines TRBV2 with TRBJ2-1; D gene ambiguous. There are 12 residues in the CDR3. Trimming took 9 bases from V and 3 from J, leaving 9 bases between them. CDR1 and CDR2 (germline): SNHLY, FYNNEI. The CDR3 nucleotides are TGTGCCAGGGGCATTAACTACAATGAGCAGTTCTTC. This translates into CARGINYNEQFF.

On this clonotype itself: This beta chain is an off-target read within a library intended for alpha chains, so its frequency means little. The CDR3 protein is CASSQTGLETQYF. The CDR3 DNA is TGCGCCAGCAGCCAAACAGGGTTGGAGACCCAGTACTTC. The rearrangement uses TRBV4-1 and TRBJ2-5, with D maybe TRBD1 (6 bases). The V end lost 2 bases, the J end lost 5 bases, and 9 bases lay between the germline ends. The CDR3 extends over 13 amino acids. The V gene's germline CDR1 is MGHRA and CDR2 YSYEKL.

Regarding this clonotype: Because the library targeted alpha chains, this beta chain is an off-target read whose size means little. DNA for the CDR3: TGTGCCAGCAGGAGCTTGAGCGGGGGGCCCCAAGAGACCCAGTACTTC. This encodes CASRSLSGGPQETQYF. J is TRBJ2-5 and V is TRBV2, with 9 positions matching TRBD2. Germline V gene lookup returns CDR1 SNHLY and CDR2 FYNNEI. The ends lost 6 bases at V and 1 base at J; junction bases unmatched: 9. CDR3 length equals 16 residues.

Note on this clonotype: The size of this beta chain means little, since it is a stray read in a library made for alpha chains. This rearrangement joins TRBV16 to TRBJ1-5; D unclear. Germline V CDR1 and CDR2: KGHSY, FQNENV. V was shortened by 5 bases and J by 7 bases, with 15 bases between the two germline ends. This CDR3 is built from 14 residues. The CDR3 DNA reads as TGTGCCAGCAGCTTGGCTTCCCTCGGACAGCCCCAGCATTTT. It translates to CASSLASLGQPQHF.

The table lists this clonotype with a few counts. This beta chain appears as a stray read in a library generated for alpha chains; its size is not informative. This chain links TRBV5-5 with TRBJ1-5; 7 bases are a match to TRBD1. The CDR3 contains 17 residues. Germline V gene sequence: CDR1 SGHKS, CDR2 YYEKEE (reference sequence). Trimming removed 0 bases from V and 0 bases from J; junction bases left unmatched: 6. The CDR3 protein is CASSLGQGRDSNQPQHF. The CDR3 DNA is TGTGCCAGCAGCTTGGGACAGGGAAGGGATAGCAATCAGCCCCAGCATTTT.

This clonotype was seen once. This beta chain came through as a stray read in a library set up for alpha chains, and its size says little. The chain is built from TRBV5-1 and TRBJ1-1; D is perhaps TRBD1 (6 bases). CDR3 size: 12 residues. Germline V gene sequence: CDR1 SGHRS, CDR2 YFSETQ. V shed 4 bases and J shed 6 bases, with 10 bases lying between them. The DNA for the CDR3 is TGCGCCAGCAGCCCGAGGGGGGCTGAAGCTTTCTTT. Encoded protein: CASSPRGAEAFF.

Concerning this clonotype itself: The library was designed around alpha chains, so this beta chain is a stray read whose abundance carries little weight. The chain joins TRBV28 to TRBJ1-6, with TRBD1 matching 11 bases. The CDR3 consists of 16 residues. Germline V gene lookup returns CDR1 MDHEN and CDR2 SYDVKM. With V trimmed by 7 bases and J by 9 bases, 11 bases remained unmatched. CDR3 protein: CASKARTGGLSSPLHF. The CDR3 DNA is TGTGCCAGCAAAGCCCGGACAGGGGGCCTATCTTCACCCCTCCACTTT.

Turning to this clonotype: Little can be read into the size of this beta chain, an off-target read in a library designed for alpha chains. V usage is TRBV12-5 and J usage is TRBJ2-2; 7 nucleotides agree with TRBD1. The ends lost 6 bases at V and 6 bases at J; junction bases unmatched: 4. CDR1 and CDR2 from the germline V gene are LGHNT and FRNRAP. The CDR3 sequence is 13 residues long. In nucleotides, the CDR3 is TGTGCTAGTGGGTTAACAGGGGCCGGGGAGCTGTTTTTT. Translating gives CASGLTGAGELFF.

Comment on this clonotype: Because the library targeted alpha chains, this beta chain is an off-target read whose size means little. The V call is TRBV7-9, the J call TRBJ2-7; 10 positions match TRBD1. The CDR3 is 12 amino acids. After removal of 3 bases from V and 11 bases from J, the junction contained 4 bases not matched to a gene. The V gene's germline CDR1 is SEHNR and CDR2 FQNEAQ (reference sequence). The CDR3 nucleotides are TGTGCCAGCAGCTTCCCCGGGACAGGGGAGTACTTC. Translated: CASSFPGTGEYF.

This clonotype was seen once. The junction departs from the called germline gene at one end, perhaps through a read error. Within a library made for alpha chains, this beta chain is off target, and its count is uninformative. The chain links TRBV4-1 to TRBJ2-1; 14 bases align to TRBD2. This CDR3 contains 17 residues. Germline V gene data show CDR1 as MGHRA and CDR2 as YSYEKL. CDR3 DNA: TGTGCCAGCAGCCAAGGACTAGCGGGGGGCGCTTTCAATGAGCAGTTCTTC. It specifies CASSQGLAGGAFNEQFF.

This clonotype was counted between two and nine times. A library made for alpha chains picked up this beta chain off target, so its size means little. The chain employs TRBV11-2 and TRBJ1-2; D is undetermined. From germline, CDR1 is SGHAT and CDR2 FQNNGV. V was cut by 0 bases and J by 5 bases, with 13 bases left in between. This CDR3 is built from 15 residues. The CDR3 protein is CASSLDSLVGYGYTF. DNA of the CDR3: TGTGCCAGCAGCTTAGACAGTCTGGTTGGGTATGGCTACACCTTC.

A remark on this clonotype: Little can be read into the size of this beta chain, an off-target read in a library designed for alpha chains. The chain is built from TRBV6-1 and TRBJ2-1; 9 bases match TRBD2. The J segment lost 7 bases and the V segment lost 8 bases, leaving 6 bases of the junction unmatched. The CDR3 length is 13 residues. Germline V lookup: CDR1 MNHNS, CDR2 SASEGT. CDR3 protein: CASANSGGNEQFF. The CDR3 DNA is TGTGCCAGCGCGAATAGCGGGGGTAATGAGCAGTTCTTC.

In its sample, this clonotype was seen a few times. Since it is a stray read in a library aimed at alpha chains, this beta chain has a size that is not meaningful. The chain couples TRBV28 to TRBJ2-6; TRBD2 aligns across 10 bases. This CDR3 comprises 17 residues. Germline CDR1 is MDHEN and CDR2 is SYDVKM. V was clipped by 6 bases and J by 0 bases; unmatched bases: 5. The CDR3 DNA reads as TGTGCCAGCAGGTCTAGCGGGGGCCGCTCTGGGGCCAACGTCCTGACTTTC. This codes for CASRSSGGRSGANVLTF.

In this sample, this clonotype turned up a few times. Because the library targeted alpha chains, this beta chain is an off-target read whose size means little. This rearrangement joins TRBV27 to TRBJ2-1; TRBD1 might be the D (6 bases). The V gene's germline CDR1 is MNHEY and CDR2 SMNVEV (reference sequence). The CDR3 covers 15 residues. V lost 6 bases to trimming and J lost 0 bases, with 12 bases between them. The CDR3 DNA reads as TGTGCCAGCAGGACGGGACAAAGCTCCTACAATGAGCAGTTCTTC. It translates to CASRTGQSSYNEQFF.

A note on this clonotype: The library was built for alpha chains, so this beta chain is an off-target read and its size means little. This chain uses TRBV7-3 with TRBJ2-2; D uncertain. Germline V gives CDR1 SGHTA, CDR2 FQGTGA. This CDR3 has 16 amino acids. The V gene lost 0 bases and the J gene lost 9 bases, with 17 bases spanning the gap. The CDR3: CASSLTPTGVGRELFF. CDR3 bases: TGTGCCAGCAGCTTAACCCCCACTGGGGTAGGGCGGGAGCTGTTTTTT.

A note on this clonotype: Because this beta chain is a stray read in a library intended to capture alpha chains, its abundance should not be given much weight. The chain uses TRBV27 and TRBJ1-1, with a possible D match to TRBD1 (5 bases). This CDR3 is 13 amino acids long. Per the germline V gene, CDR1 is MNHEY and CDR2 is SMNVEV (reference sequence). V lost 3 bases, J lost 5 bases, and 10 bases lay in between. CDR3 nucleotides: TGTGCCAGCAGTTTCTACGGGGGAACTGAAGCTTTCTTT. Its protein product is CASSFYGGTEAFF.

This clonotype is medium-sized in the sample. For a library built for alpha chains, this beta chain is a stray read; little rests on its size. The V and J genes are TRBV7-3 and TRBJ2-2, with D possibly matching TRBD1 (6 bases). V shed 5 bases and J shed 4 bases, with 14 bases lying between them. This CDR3 is built from 15 residues. Germline lookup yields CDR1 SGHTA and CDR2 FQGTGA. The CDR3 loop reads CASSQLGQPTGELFF. The DNA of the CDR3 is TGTGCCAGCAGCCAACTTGGACAGCCCACCGGGGAGCTGTTTTTT.

Details on this clonotype: This beta chain slipped into a library made for alpha chains as a stray read, so its size is not meaningful. CDR3 loop: CASSSQGYEQYF. CDR3 bases: TGCGCCAGCAGCTCCCAGGGCTACGAGCAGTACTTC. This rearrangement joins TRBV5-1 to TRBJ2-7, with a possible D match to TRBD1 (5 bases). V gave up 3 bases and J gave up 3 bases, with 7 bases separating them. This CDR3 has 12 residues. Per germline, CDR1 SGHRS and CDR2 YFSETQ.

This clonotype was seen a single time. As an off-target read in a library built for alpha chains, this beta chain has a frequency of little significance. The chain links TRBV12-3 or TRBV12-4 to TRBJ1-1; TRBD1 matches 7 bases. The CDR3 sequence is 13 residues long. The J segment lost 11 bases and the V segment lost 6 bases, leaving 12 bases of the junction unmatched. In nucleotides, the CDR3 is TGTGCCAGCAGCCCGGCCCGACAGGGTGACGCTTTCTTT. Translated: CASSPARQGDAFF.

Comments on this clonotype: Because the library targeted alpha chains, this beta chain is an off-target read whose size means little. The chain recombines TRBV13 with TRBJ2-7; a possible D gene is TRBD1 (5 bases). The germline V gene encodes CDR1 PRHDT and CDR2 FYEKMQ (reference sequence). The CDR3 extends over 15 amino acids. The V end lost 4 bases, the J end lost 3 bases, and 16 bases lay between the germline ends. This CDR3 reads CASSSRPGADYEQYF. In DNA, the CDR3 is TGTGCCAGCAGCTCCCGCCCTGGGGCAGACTACGAGCAGTACTTC.